This T cell receptor beta chain stems from a study of T cell responses to AZD1222 COVID-19 vaccine. Germline V gene sequence: CDR1 KGHSH, CDR2 LQKENI. This CDR3 spans 16 amino acids. V gave up 3 bases and J gave up 1 base, with 12 bases separating them. Using immunoSEQ multiplex PCR, the repertoire was profiled, and TCRdb retains in-frame clones only, with some absent. The data hold about 140,000 clones, with 80% to 90% observed a single time. The receptor was derived from an adult in good health. This chain links TRBV18 with TRBJ2-2; D is possibly TRBD2 (5 bases). The sample consisted of peripheral blood, taken on day 0 of AZD1222 vaccination. The CDR3 here is CASSPTGGLNTGELFF. The CDR3 DNA sequence: TGTGCCAGCTCACCCACTGGAGGATTGAACACCGGGGAGCTGTTTTTT. Looking up the rest from reference TRBV18 and TRBJ2-2 gives the full variable domain: NAGVMQNPRHLVRRRGQEARLRCSPMKGHSHVYWYRQLPEEGLKFMVYLQKENIIDESGMPKERFSAEFPKEGPSILRIQQVVRGDSAAYFCASSPTGGLNTGELFFGEGSRLTVL.